Shown below are 14 T cell receptor beta chains from a single sample sequenced in a study of graft-versus-host responses after intestinal transplantation. Data came from immunoSEQ multiplex PCR; TCRdb stores just in-frame clones and leaves some out. The data show under 100,000 clones, with 94% seen just once and more than 0.15% held by the top ten. Their antigen targets remain unknown. The sample in question was unstimulated CD4+ T cells sorted from spleen or lymph node cells, obtained before transplant. These TCRs come from a human donor who was the organ donor for an intestinal transplant.

V gene TRBV9 combines with J gene TRBJ1-4; D unclear. CDR1 and CDR2 from the germline V gene are SGDLS and YYNGEE. The V end lost 0 bases, the J end lost 4 bases, and 10 bases lay between the germline ends. CDR3 length: 15 residues. The CDR3 bases are TGTGCCAGCAGCGTAGGAAGCATTTATAATGAAAAACTGTTTTTT. It codes for CASSVGSIYNEKLFF.

The J gene is TRBJ1-5, the V gene TRBV27; 12 bases agree with TRBD1. The CDR3 totals 17 residues. With V trimmed by 5 bases and J by 7 bases, 12 bases remained unmatched. CDR1 and CDR2 (germline): MNHEY, SMNVEV (reference sequence). The DNA of the CDR3 is TGTGCCAGCAGTGCGTTGGGGACAGGGGGCGGCGGGCAGCCCCAGCATTTT. Translating gives CASSALGTGGGGQPQHF.

The count of this clone is one. The V and J genes are TRBV19 and TRBJ2-5; 7 nucleotides agree with TRBD1. Trimming at V came to 6 bases and at J to 5 bases, leaving 9 bases not matched to a gene. In germline, CDR1 is LNHDA, CDR2 SQIVND (reference sequence). The length of the CDR3 is 14 residues. CDR3 sequence (DNA): TGTGCCAGTAGCCACAACAGGGGCGGGGAGACCCAGTACTTC. Translation gives CASSHNRGGETQYF.

V is TRBV30 and J is TRBJ2-3; a weak D match, TRBD2 (6 bases). The germline V gene encodes CDR1 GTSNPN and CDR2 SVGIG (reference sequence). The CDR3 covers 14 residues. Trimming left V 3 bases short and J 0 bases short, with 10 bases between. CDR3 bases: TGTGCCTGGAGGAATAGCGGCAGCACAGATACGCAGTATTTT. Protein sequence: CAWRNSGSTDTQYF.

The chain employs TRBV28 and TRBJ1-5, with 7 bases fitting TRBD1. Germline V lookup: CDR1 MDHEN, CDR2 SYDVKM. The trim removed 8 bases at V and 6 bases at J, leaving 7 bases unmatched. This CDR3 is 13 amino acids long. The CDR3 region has the DNA TGTGCCAGCCTACTCCGGGACAGTCAGCCCCAGCATTTT. Its protein is CASLLRDSQPQHF.

The V gene is TRBV10-3, the J gene TRBJ1-5; TRBD1 is a possible D gene (6 bases). With 3 bases removed from V and 5 bases from J, the gap between germline ends came to 14 bases. Germline V lookup: CDR1 ENHRY, CDR2 SYGVKD. This CDR3 is 15 amino acids long. CDR3 nucleotide sequence: TGTGCCATCAGTGACAGGGGAGGGGGGGATCAGCCCCAGCATTTT. It yields the protein CAISDRGGGDQPQHF.

This clone has a single count. The chain has TRBV29-1 and TRBJ1-1; D is perhaps TRBD1 (6 bases). The CDR3 length is 16 residues. The V end was cut by 5 bases, the J end by 1 base, with 20 bases between. Germline V gene sequence: CDR1 SQVTM, CDR2 ANQGSEA. CDR3 DNA sequence: TGCAGCGTTTTAAGGACAGCTCCCCCACGGAACACTGAAGCTTTCTTT. Protein sequence: CSVLRTAPPRNTEAFF.

The rearrangement joins TRBV9 to TRBJ1-6; D is undetermined. Trimming removed 2 bases at V and 6 bases at J, with 9 bases between. The CDR3 contains 14 residues. The germline gives CDR1 SGDLS, CDR2 YYNGEE. CDR3 residues: CASSVGSSNSPLHF. CDR3 coding DNA: TGTGCCAGCAGCGTGGGGAGCAGTAATTCACCCCTCCACTTT.

This clone has just a few counts. The genes are TRBV10-3 and TRBJ1-1, with a possible D match to TRBD1 (6 bases). This CDR3 has 13 residues. Germline CDR1 is ENHRY and CDR2 is SYGVKD. V lost 4 bases to trimming and J lost 1 base, with 7 bases between them. The CDR3 DNA is TGTGCCATCAGTGCACAGGGGAACACTGAAGCTTTCTTT. Translated, it gives CAISAQGNTEAFF.

This chain joins TRBV11-3 and TRBJ1-2, with D perhaps TRBD1 (5 bases). The V gene lost 5 bases and the J gene lost 2 bases, with 12 bases spanning the gap. The CDR3 contains 14 residues. The germline V gene encodes CDR1 SGHNT and CDR2 YENEEA. CDR3 in amino acids: CASSPYGGNYGYTF. CDR3 DNA: TGTGCCAGCAGCCCATATGGGGGGAACTATGGCTACACCTTC.

The chain combines TRBV2 with TRBJ2-2; TRBD1 matches 10 bases. The CDR3 contains 14 residues. The germline V gene encodes CDR1 SNHLY and CDR2 FYNNEI. Trimming cost V 4 bases and J 7 bases; bases outside gene matches: 3. CDR3: CASSAGQGFGELFF. The CDR3 DNA sequence: TGTGCCAGCAGTGCGGGACAGGGGTTCGGGGAGCTGTTTTTT.

This clone came up once. V and J are TRBV6-1 and TRBJ2-5; D possibly matches TRBD1 or TRBD2 (5 bases each). The CDR3 length is 17 residues. Germline V gives CDR1 MNHNS, CDR2 SASEGT. Trimming cost V 2 bases and J 5 bases, with 21 bases left between them. The CDR3 protein is CASSERGTDQGWETQYF. The CDR3 DNA sequence: TGTGCCAGCAGTGAACGAGGGACGGACCAGGGTTGGGAGACCCAGTACTTC.

This chain uses TRBV10-2 with TRBJ1-4, with 7 positions matching TRBD1. CDR1 WSHSY and CDR2 SAAADI come from the germline V gene. The CDR3 consists of 15 residues. J was trimmed by 7 bases and V by 5 bases; bases with no gene match: 10. The CDR3 loop is CASSLTGSRGEKLFF. The CDR3, as DNA: TGCGCCAGCAGTTTGACAGGGAGTAGGGGTGAAAAACTGTTTTTT.

V usage is TRBV6-1 and J usage is TRBJ1-2; no firm D call. The CDR3 is made up of 16 amino acids. V was shortened by 2 bases and J by 0 bases, with 13 bases between the two germline ends. CDR1 is MNHNS and CDR2 is SASEGT in the germline V gene. The CDR3 sequence: CASSELVGRANYGYTF. CDR3 in DNA: TGTGCCAGCAGTGAACTAGTTGGTCGAGCTAACTATGGCTACACCTTC.